This TCR beta chain is from a study of blood T cell repertoires in COVID-19 (dated by TCRdb to 2018 to 2021). For the wider study: Samples from collaborators originated in the United States, Italy and Spain and spanned both the acute and convalescent phases of COVID-19. The samples were drawn from two sources: the first 160 participants of the ongoing ImmuneRACE study, and 1,254 subjects contributed by 6 global collaborators. The material from the prospective study consisted of cDNA or gDNA derived from T cells, B-cell-depleted T cells, or PBMCs. Deeply sampled blood TCRbeta repertoires from subjects exposed to, actively infected with, or recovered from COVID-19 were included in the dataset. The repertoires were made available in a free public database intended to serve as a resource for research on the immune response to SARS-CoV-2. Where HLA class I and class II types were available, the types were taken from metadata supplied by the sample provider, not from assay-based typing. The sample metadata nearly always contained a de-identified subject ID, COVID-19 status, age in years and sex. Findings and caveats that apply to the study as a whole: How much clinical and demographic metadata was included differed by source and by participant, and the metadata was provided uncurated.

TCRbeta CDR3 regions were amplified from genomic DNA using the immunoSEQ Assay, a bias-controlled multiplex PCR. In the authors' own workflow: The number of nucleated cells in each sample was estimated by amplification of reference gene primers within the assay. To quantify the absolute abundance of each unique TCRbeta CDR3 rearrangement, sequence reads were collapsed and filtered. For each sample, productive Simpson clonality was calculated by taking the square root of Simpson's diversity index across productive rearrangements. Here the immuneACCESS table is served through TCRdb, limited to in-frame sequences with V and J called. Missing clones are a known gap in these copies; in checked studies unresolved V genes cover under half, and the rest lacks a known reason. That table is the source of V, J and clone size, and D and trimming were worked out from the DNA. This sample holds 150,000 or so clones; more than 80% were observed only once. Less than 4.5% of the sample is taken by the ten largest.

Participants in the prospective study were aged roughly 18 to 90 years, lived in 20 to 25 United States geographic areas, and enrolled through a virtual design. Cohort assignment in the prospective study relied on participant-reported clinical history from a screening survey and a study questionnaire. Recovered participants in ImmuneRACE Cohort 3 were defined as having two consecutive negative NP/OP PCR tests, clearance from a healthcare professional, or resolution of symptoms. Each participant in the prospective study had whole blood, serum and a nasopharyngeal or oropharyngeal swab collected by mobile phlebotomists. Over a roughly two-month period, participants in the prospective study had the option of providing additional blood draws and questionnaires. Before DNA extraction, blood samples from the prospective study were shipped at room temperature or frozen. A word on this clone: Its binding antigen is unknown. Base qualities are not provided; no much larger clone lies one nucleotide away.

The CDR3 covers 13 residues, taking in both the cysteine and the phenylalanine. Here the CDR3 DNA is all that survives: 39 bases in frame from base 1. V and J are trimmed by 6 bases and 7 bases, and the gene matches miss 5 bases of the junction. The germline V gene sets CDR1 to KGHSH and CDR2 to LQKENI. This chain is built from TRBV18 and TRBJ1-5; the junction holds 8 bases that match TRBD1. This TCR came from a man aged 45-65 years who had recovered from COVID-19. The sequenced sample consisted of PBMCs or T cells enriched from blood (not recorded which). The bases are TGTGCCAGCTCGCTGGACAGGGAGCAGCCCCAGCATTTT. It encodes CASSLDREQPQHF.